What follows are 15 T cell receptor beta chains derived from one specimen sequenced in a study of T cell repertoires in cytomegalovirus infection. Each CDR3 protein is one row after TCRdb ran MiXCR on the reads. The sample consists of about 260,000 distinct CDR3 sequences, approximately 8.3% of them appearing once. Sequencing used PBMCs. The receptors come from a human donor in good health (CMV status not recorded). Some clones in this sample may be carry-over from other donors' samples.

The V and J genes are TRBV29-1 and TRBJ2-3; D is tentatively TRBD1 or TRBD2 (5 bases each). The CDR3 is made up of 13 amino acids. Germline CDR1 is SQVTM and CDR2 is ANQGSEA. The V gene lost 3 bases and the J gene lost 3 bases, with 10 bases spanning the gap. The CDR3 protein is CSVDRDLTDTQYF. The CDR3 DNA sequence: TGCAGCGTTGATAGGGACCTGACAGATACGCAGTATTTT.

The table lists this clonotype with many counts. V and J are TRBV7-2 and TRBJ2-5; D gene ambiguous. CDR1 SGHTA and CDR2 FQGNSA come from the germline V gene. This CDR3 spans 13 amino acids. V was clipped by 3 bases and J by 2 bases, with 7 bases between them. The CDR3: CASSLNLQETQYF. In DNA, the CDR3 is TGTGCCAGCAGCTTGAACTTGCAAGAGACCCAGTACTTC.

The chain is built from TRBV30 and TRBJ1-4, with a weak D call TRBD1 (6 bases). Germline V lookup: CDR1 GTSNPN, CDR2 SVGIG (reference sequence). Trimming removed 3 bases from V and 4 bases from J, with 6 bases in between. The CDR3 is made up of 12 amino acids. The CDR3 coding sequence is TGTGCCTGGAGCAGGGGTAATGAAAAACTGTTTTTT. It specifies CAWSRGNEKLFF. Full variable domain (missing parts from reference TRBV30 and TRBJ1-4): SQTIHQWPATLVQPVGSPLSLECTVEGTSNPNLYWYRQAAGRGLQLLFYSVGIGQISSEVPQNLSASRPQDRQFILSSKKLLLSDSGFYLCAWSRGNEKLFFGSGTQLSVL.

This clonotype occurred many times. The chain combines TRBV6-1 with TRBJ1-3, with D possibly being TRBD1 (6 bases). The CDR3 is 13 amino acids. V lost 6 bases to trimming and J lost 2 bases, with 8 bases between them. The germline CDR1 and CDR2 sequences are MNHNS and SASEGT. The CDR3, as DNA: TGTGCCAGCAGCGAGGGGGCTGGAAACACCATATATTTT. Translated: CASSEGAGNTIYF.

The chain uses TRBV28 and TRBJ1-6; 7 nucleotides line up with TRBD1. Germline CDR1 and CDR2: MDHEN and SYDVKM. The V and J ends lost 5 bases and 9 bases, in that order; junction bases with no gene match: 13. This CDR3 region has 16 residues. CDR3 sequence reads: CASSPAEGARSSPLHF. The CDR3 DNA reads TGTGCCAGCAGTCCCGCCGAGGGGGCGCGTAGTTCACCCCTCCACTTT.

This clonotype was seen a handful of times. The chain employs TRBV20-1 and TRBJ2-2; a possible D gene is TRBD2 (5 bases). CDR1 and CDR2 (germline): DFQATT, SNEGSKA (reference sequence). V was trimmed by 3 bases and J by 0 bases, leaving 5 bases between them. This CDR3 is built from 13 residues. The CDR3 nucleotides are TGCAGTGCTAGGGACTCGAACACCGGGGAGCTGTTTTTT. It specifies CSARDSNTGELFF.

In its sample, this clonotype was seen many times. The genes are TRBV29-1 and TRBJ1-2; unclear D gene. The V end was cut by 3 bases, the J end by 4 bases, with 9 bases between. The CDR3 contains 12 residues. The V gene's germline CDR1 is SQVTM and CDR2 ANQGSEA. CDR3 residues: CSVEAWGYGYTF. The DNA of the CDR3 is TGCAGCGTTGAGGCCTGGGGCTATGGCTACACCTTC.

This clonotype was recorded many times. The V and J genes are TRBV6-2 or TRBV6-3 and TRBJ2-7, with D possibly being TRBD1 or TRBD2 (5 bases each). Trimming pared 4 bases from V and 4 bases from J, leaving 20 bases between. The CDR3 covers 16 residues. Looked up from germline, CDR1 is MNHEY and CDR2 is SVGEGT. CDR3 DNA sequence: TGTGCCAGCAGTTCTGGGGCGGTCGGAGGCAGGTACGAGCAGTACTTC. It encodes CASSSGAVGGRYEQYF.

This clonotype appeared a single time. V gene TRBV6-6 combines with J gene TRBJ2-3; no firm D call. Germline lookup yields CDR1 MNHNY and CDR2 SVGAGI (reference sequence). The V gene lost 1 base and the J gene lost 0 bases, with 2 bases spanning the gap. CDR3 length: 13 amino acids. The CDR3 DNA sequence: TGTGCCAGCAGTTACTTTAGCACAGATACGCAGTATTTT. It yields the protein CASSYFSTDTQYF.

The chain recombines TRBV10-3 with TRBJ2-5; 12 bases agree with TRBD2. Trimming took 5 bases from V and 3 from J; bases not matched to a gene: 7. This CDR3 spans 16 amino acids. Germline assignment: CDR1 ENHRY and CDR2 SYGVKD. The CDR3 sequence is CAISNLLAGGEETQYF. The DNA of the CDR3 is TGTGCCATCAGTAACCTACTAGCGGGAGGTGAAGAGACCCAGTACTTC.

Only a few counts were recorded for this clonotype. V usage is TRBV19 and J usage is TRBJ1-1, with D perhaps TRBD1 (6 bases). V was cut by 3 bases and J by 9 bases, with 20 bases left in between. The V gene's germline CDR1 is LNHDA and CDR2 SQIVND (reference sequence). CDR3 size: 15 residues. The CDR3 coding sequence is TGTGCCAGTAGTATTACGGACAGTCGGGCCCAAAAAGCTTTCTTT. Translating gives CASSITDSRAQKAFF.

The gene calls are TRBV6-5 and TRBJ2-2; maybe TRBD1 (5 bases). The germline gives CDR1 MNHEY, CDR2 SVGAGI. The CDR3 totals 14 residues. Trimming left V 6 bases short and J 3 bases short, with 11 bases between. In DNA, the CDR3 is TGTGCCAGCAGGGGCCTCAGGGACACCGGGGAGCTGTTTTTT. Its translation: CASRGLRDTGELFF.

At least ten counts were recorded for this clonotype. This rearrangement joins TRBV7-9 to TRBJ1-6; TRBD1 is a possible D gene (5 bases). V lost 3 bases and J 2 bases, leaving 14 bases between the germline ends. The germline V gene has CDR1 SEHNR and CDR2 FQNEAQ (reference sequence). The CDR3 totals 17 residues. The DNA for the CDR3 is TGTGCCAGCAGCTTGGGGGAGCTTGGTCCCTATAATTCACCCCTCCACTTT. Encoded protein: CASSLGELGPYNSPLHF.

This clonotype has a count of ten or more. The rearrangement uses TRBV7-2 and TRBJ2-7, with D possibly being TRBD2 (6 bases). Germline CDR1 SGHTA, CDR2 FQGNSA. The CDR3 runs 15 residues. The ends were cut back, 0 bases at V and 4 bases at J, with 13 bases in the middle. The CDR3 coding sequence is TGTGCCAGCAGCTTAGCGTCGGAGGGTGGGTACGAGCAGTACTTC. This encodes CASSLASEGGYEQYF. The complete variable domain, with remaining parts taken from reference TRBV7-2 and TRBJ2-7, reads GAGVSQSPSNKVTEKGKDVELRCDPISGHTALYWYRQSLGQGLEFLIYFQGNSAPDKSGLPSDRFSAERTGGSVSTLTIQRTQQEDSAVYLCASSLASEGGYEQYFGPGTRLTVT.

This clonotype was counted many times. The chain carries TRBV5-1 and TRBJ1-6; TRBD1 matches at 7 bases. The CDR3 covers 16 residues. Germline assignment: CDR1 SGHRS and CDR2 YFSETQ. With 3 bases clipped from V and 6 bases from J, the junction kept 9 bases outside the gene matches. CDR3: CASSSGMGQPNSPLHF. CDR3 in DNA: TGCGCCAGCAGCTCCGGGATGGGACAGCCTAATTCACCCCTCCACTTT. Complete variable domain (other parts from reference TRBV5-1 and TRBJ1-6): KAGVTQTPRYLIKTRGQQVTLSCSPISGHRSVSWYQQTPGQGLQFLFEYFSETQRNKGNFPGRFSGRQFSNSRSEMNVSTLELGDSALYLCASSSGMGQPNSPLHFGNGTRLTVT.